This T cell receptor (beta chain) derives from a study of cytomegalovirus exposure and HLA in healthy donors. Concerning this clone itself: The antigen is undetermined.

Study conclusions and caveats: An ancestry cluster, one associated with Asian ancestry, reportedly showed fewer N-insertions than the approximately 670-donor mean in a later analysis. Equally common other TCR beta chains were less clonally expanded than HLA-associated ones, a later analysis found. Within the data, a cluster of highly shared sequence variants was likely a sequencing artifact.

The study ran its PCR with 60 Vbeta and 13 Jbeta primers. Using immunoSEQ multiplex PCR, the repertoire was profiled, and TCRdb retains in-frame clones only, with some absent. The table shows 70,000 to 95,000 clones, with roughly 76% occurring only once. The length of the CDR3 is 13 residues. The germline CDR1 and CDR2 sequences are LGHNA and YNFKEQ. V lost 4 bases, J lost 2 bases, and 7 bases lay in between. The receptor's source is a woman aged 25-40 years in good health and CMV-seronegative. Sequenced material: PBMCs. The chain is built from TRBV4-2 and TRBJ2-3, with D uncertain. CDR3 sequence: CASSPRVTDTQYF. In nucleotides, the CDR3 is TGTGCCAGCAGCCCGAGAGTCACAGATACGCAGTATTTT.